This entry features one TCR beta chain sequence. Its antigen is unknown. A junction end diverges from the germline sequence, so it may reflect a read error. There were TCR beta CDR3 regions amplified from RNA transcripts. The primer set for the first-round RT-PCR of the TCR CDR3 was HTBI. TCRdb reanalysed the multiplex PCR reads using MiXCR and keeps one entry per CDR3 protein. The table shows 300,000 to 450,000 distinct CDR3 sequences, with just under 25% occurring only once. Exclusion of patients followed from uncontrolled infection, other autoimmune disease, pregnancy or lactation. This entry is derived from a study of T cells in Graves' hyperthyroidism and ophthalmopathy. Study information: Peripheral blood sampling occurred at initial diagnosis, before any treatment.

Findings and caveats of the study: Within blood appeared most thyroid clonotypes that had expanded above 0.001.

The clonotype comes from a man aged 50 to 59 with Graves' hyperthyroidism. Material: blood.

CDR3 sequence reads: CASTYRDRGPNTEAFF. The CDR3 nucleotides are TGTGCCAGCACTTACCGGGACAGGGGGCCGAACACTGAAGCTTTCTTT. The chain carries TRBV6-2 or TRBV6-3 and TRBJ1-1, with 12 bases matching TRBD1. The CDR3 totals 16 residues. The germline V gene has CDR1 MNHEY and CDR2 SVGEGT.